This section outlines one T cell receptor (beta chain) sequence together with its context. Measured with immunoSEQ multiplex PCR; TCRdb has only the in-frame clones, and not every one. The table has around 30,000 clones, 88% seen once. The data stem from a study of OX40 agonist ivuxolimab in advanced cancers. The CDR3 covers 12 residues. V was shortened by 8 bases and J by 2 bases, with 9 bases between the two germline ends. CDR1 is MNHEY, CDR2 SMNVEV, per germline (reference sequence). This specimen was CD4+ or CD8+ T cells sorted from blood, taken in a trial of the OX40 agonist ivuxolimab. The receptor's source is an adult with an advanced solid tumor such as melanoma, head and neck, liver or kidney cancer. The chain has TRBV27 and TRBJ1-2; D is uncertain. CDR3 sequence reads: CASGDPNYGYTF. The CDR3 nucleotides are TGTGCCAGCGGAGACCCCAACTATGGCTACACCTTC.